The next 5 T cell receptor beta chains were all read from a single sample in a study of blood T cell repertoires in COVID-19. Produced via immunoSEQ multiplex PCR; TCRdb's table is partial and in-frame only. The sample has about 200,000 clones, about 85% seen once. Sequencing was performed on PBMCs or T cells enriched from blood (not recorded which). The receptor set was obtained from a man aged 35 to 55 who had recovered from COVID-19.

The V call is TRBV5-4, the J call TRBJ2-5; 13 nucleotides agree with TRBD2. This CDR3 spans 16 amino acids. The V and J ends lost 4 bases and 4 bases, in that order; junction bases with no gene match: 7. The germline CDR1 and CDR2 sequences are SGHNT and YYREEE (reference sequence). The CDR3 DNA reads TGTGCCAGCAGCGGTCGGACTAGCGGGAGCCCAGAGACCCAGTACTTC. It is translated as CASSGRTSGSPETQYF.

The V and J genes are TRBV5-8 and TRBJ2-7; D may be TRBD2 (6 bases). Germline V gene data show CDR1 as SGHTS and CDR2 as YDEGEE. This CDR3 comprises 15 residues. The V and J ends lost 2 bases and 0 bases respectively, with 12 bases between them. CDR3 in amino acids: CASSLGAGASYEQYF. CDR3 DNA sequence: TGTGCCAGCAGCTTAGGAGCGGGTGCCTCCTACGAGCAGTACTTC.

V gene TRBV2 combines with J gene TRBJ2-7, with 8 bases aligning to TRBD2. Germline trimming cut 0 bases from V and 0 bases from J; bases unmatched to any gene: 7. Germline CDR1 is SNHLY and CDR2 is FYNNEI. The CDR3 covers 17 residues. CDR3 sequence reads: CASSEAWAGGGSYEQYF. In DNA form, the CDR3 reads TGTGCCAGCAGTGAAGCGTGGGCCGGGGGGGGCTCCTACGAGCAGTACTTC.

The gene calls are TRBV30 and TRBJ1-6; maybe TRBD1 (6 bases). This CDR3 comprises 12 residues. The germline V gene has CDR1 GTSNPN and CDR2 SVGIG (reference sequence). V was shortened by 3 bases and J by 13 bases, with 13 bases between the two germline ends. Here the CDR3 reads CAWRTSGVPLHF. The CDR3 nucleotides read TGTGCCTGGAGAACCTCAGGGGTTCCCCTCCACTTT.

This chain links TRBV6-5 with TRBJ2-2; D is uncertain. The CDR3 has 12 amino acids. Trimming removed 6 bases at V and 1 base at J, with 3 bases between. Germline CDR1 MNHEY, CDR2 SVGAGI. The CDR3 protein is CASSWNTGELFF. CDR3 DNA sequence: TGTGCCAGCAGCTGGAACACCGGGGAGCTGTTTTTT.